These 9 T cell receptor beta chains were sequenced from one sample in a study of T-cell reconstitution after alpha-beta-depleted transplantation in children. Preparing the TCRbeta library involved the use of unique molecular identifiers. TCRdb re-derived calls from the PCR reads in MiXCR, one entry per CDR3 protein. The data show around 450,000 distinct CDR3 sequences, with about 11% seen just once and around 2.2% held by the top ten. Sample: PBMCs, taken before TCRalphabeta/CD19-depleted stem cell transplant. These receptors were obtained from a child aged 2 to 15 with inherited bone marrow failure, due to receive a stem cell transplant.

This clonotype was detected ten times or more. The rearrangement links TRBV5-1 to TRBJ2-1, with 12 bases fitting TRBD2. Trimming removed 5 bases from V and 0 bases from J; junction bases left unmatched: 9. Germline loops: CDR1 SGHRS, CDR2 YFSETQ. This CDR3 has 18 amino acids. In DNA, the CDR3 is TGCGCCAGCAGGAGACTAGCGGGAGAGTTGGGCTCCTACAATGAGCAGTTCTTC. This encodes CASRRLAGELGSYNEQFF.

Ten or more counts support this clonotype. V usage is TRBV3-1 and J usage is TRBJ2-7; 14 nucleotides align to TRBD2. Germline V gene lookup returns CDR1 LGHDT and CDR2 YNNKEL (reference sequence). V lost 0 bases and J lost 5; bases outside the gene matches: 6. The CDR3 runs 17 residues. The CDR3 protein is CASSQEWGTSGRNEQYF. The CDR3 nucleotides read TGTGCCAGCAGCCAAGAGTGGGGGACTAGCGGGAGAAACGAGCAGTACTTC.

This clonotype occurred many times. This sequence joins TRBV5-6 and TRBJ2-1, with D possibly TRBD2 on 6 matching bases. Trimming shortened V by 4 bases and J by 9 bases, and 20 bases separated the two germline ends. CDR1 is SGHDT, CDR2 YYEEEE, per germline. The CDR3 has 15 amino acids. The CDR3 protein is CASSGGRFGRAEQFF. In DNA, the CDR3 is TGTGCCAGCAGCGGGGGGAGGTTCGGACGGGCTGAGCAGTTCTTC.

Many counts were recorded for this clonotype. The chain couples TRBV15 to TRBJ1-2; a possible D gene is TRBD1 (5 bases). This CDR3 is 15 amino acids long. Trimming took off 5 bases at V and 4 bases at J, with 17 bases between the two ends. Germline CDR1 reads LNHNV; CDR2 reads YYDKDF (reference sequence). CDR3 sequence: CATSVPSAGIYGYTF. The DNA for the CDR3 is TGTGCCACCAGCGTCCCCTCGGCAGGGATCTATGGCTACACCTTC.

This clonotype occurred many times. The chain has TRBV7-2 and TRBJ1-4; D is unclear. The CDR3 sequence is 14 residues long. V was pared by 5 bases and J by 4 bases, with 11 bases between. Germline assignment: CDR1 SGHTA and CDR2 FQGNSA. The CDR3: CASSLSRDNEKLFF. DNA for the CDR3: TGTGCCAGCAGCCTTAGTCGGGATAATGAAAAACTGTTTTTT.

This clonotype was seen ten or more times. The rearrangement links TRBV29-1 to TRBJ2-5; tentative D call: TRBD1 (5 bases). The CDR3 runs 12 residues. Germline V lookup: CDR1 SQVTM, CDR2 ANQGSEA. Trimming left V 8 bases short and J 5 bases short, with 15 bases between. The CDR3: CSSRVNAETQYF. CDR3 coding DNA: TGCAGCTCCAGGGTAAACGCGGAGACCCAGTACTTC. Full variable domain (rest looked up from reference TRBV29-1 and TRBJ2-5): SAVISQKPSRDICQRGTSLTIQCQVDSQVTMMFWYRQQPGQSLTLIATANQGSEATYESGFVIDKFPISRPNLTFSTLTVSNMSPEDSSIYLCSSRVNAETQYFGPGTRLLVL.

This clonotype has more than one count but fewer than ten. The CDR3 loop reads CASRVRGAFTEAFF. DNA of the CDR3: TGTGCCAGTCGTGTCCGGGGGGCATTTACTGAAGCTTTCTTT. J is TRBJ1-1 and V is TRBV12-3 or TRBV12-4; maybe TRBD1 (6 bases). The CDR3 extends over 14 amino acids. Deletions cut 9 bases from V and 5 bases from J, with 19 bases between.

This clonotype was observed at least ten times. This CDR3 is CASSLGFGLARTDTQYF. Written as DNA, the CDR3 is TGTGCCAGCAGCTTAGGTTTTGGACTAGCGCGAACAGATACGCAGTATTTT. The chain joins TRBV7-2 to TRBJ2-3, with 9 bases lining up with TRBD2. Germline-derived CDR1 and CDR2 are SGHTA and FQGNSA. This CDR3 is built from 17 residues. V lost 1 base, J lost 3 bases, and 8 bases stayed unmatched.

This clonotype was seen ten or more times. The chain carries TRBV10-3 and TRBJ2-7, with 11 bases lining up with TRBD2. CDR1 and CDR2 (germline): ENHRY, SYGVKD. The J segment lost 5 bases and the V segment lost 3 bases, leaving 9 bases of the junction unmatched. The CDR3 covers 16 residues. The CDR3 DNA is TGTGCCATCAGTGATTCTTTAGCGGGAGGGCCCCACGAGCAGTACTTC. Its protein is CAISDSLAGGPHEQYF.